A single sample gave rise to the 5 T cell receptor beta chains below, sequenced in a study of shared clonotypes between healthy human individuals. The table came from immunoSEQ multiplex PCR; TCRdb's copy has only in-frame clones and leaves some out. The sample has approximately 2,200,000 clones, approximately 94% seen once. Terminally differentiated effector memory CD45RA+ cells were excluded from the naive CD8 cells, which were CD45RO-negative and positively selected for CCR7. Input material: naive CD8+ T cells from PBMCs. The receptors stem from a man between 18 and 35 years old in good health. Some clones in this sample may be carry-over from other donors' samples.

This chain connects TRBV9 to TRBJ2-5; 10 bases line up with TRBD1. The CDR3 spans 16 residues. Losses at the gene ends were 3 bases for V and 5 bases for J; bases not matched to a gene: 10. Germline lookup yields CDR1 SGDLS and CDR2 YYNGEE. CDR3 DNA: TGTGCCAGCAGCGCCCCCAGGACAGGGGGGCGGGAGACCCAGTACTTC. Translation: CASSAPRTGGRETQYF.

The V and J genes are TRBV7-2 and TRBJ2-7, with D possibly matching TRBD2 (5 bases). Germline CDR1 SGHTA, CDR2 FQGNSA. V was clipped by 5 bases and J by 0 bases, with 11 bases between them. The CDR3 runs to 14 residues. The DNA for the CDR3 is TGTGCCAGCAGCGTCCCGGGATCCTCCTACGAGCAGTACTTC. As protein: CASSVPGSSYEQYF.

Notes on this clone: The same CDR3 can be traced to other DNA sequences in this sample. The CDR3 sequence is CSVELLYNEQFF. In DNA form, the CDR3 reads TGCAGCGTTGAACTACTATACAATGAGCAGTTCTTC. V and J are TRBV29-1 and TRBJ2-1; no clear D gene. There are 12 residues in the CDR3. CDR1 is SQVTM and CDR2 is ANQGSEA in the germline V gene. V lost 2 bases and J lost 4, with 6 bases in between.

About this clone itself: The sample holds other DNA sequences that translate to the same CDR3. DNA of the CDR3: TGTGCCAGCAGCCCCCTAGCCAGCACAGATACGCAGTATTTT. It is translated as CASSPLASTDTQYF. The chain carries TRBV27 and TRBJ2-3; a possible D gene is TRBD2 (5 bases). The germline V and J ends were trimmed by 6 bases and 0 bases, with 10 bases remaining between them. Germline V gene data show CDR1 as MNHEY and CDR2 as SMNVEV (reference sequence). This CDR3 has 14 residues.

J is TRBJ2-2 and V is TRBV15; D is uncertain. CDR1 and CDR2 (germline): LNHNV, YYDKDF (reference sequence). V lost 8 bases and J 2 bases, leaving 18 bases between the germline ends. The CDR3 has 16 residues. CDR3 residues: CATQNTYSQNTGELFF. The CDR3 DNA is TGTGCCACCCAAAACACGTACTCGCAAAACACCGGGGAGCTGTTTTTT.